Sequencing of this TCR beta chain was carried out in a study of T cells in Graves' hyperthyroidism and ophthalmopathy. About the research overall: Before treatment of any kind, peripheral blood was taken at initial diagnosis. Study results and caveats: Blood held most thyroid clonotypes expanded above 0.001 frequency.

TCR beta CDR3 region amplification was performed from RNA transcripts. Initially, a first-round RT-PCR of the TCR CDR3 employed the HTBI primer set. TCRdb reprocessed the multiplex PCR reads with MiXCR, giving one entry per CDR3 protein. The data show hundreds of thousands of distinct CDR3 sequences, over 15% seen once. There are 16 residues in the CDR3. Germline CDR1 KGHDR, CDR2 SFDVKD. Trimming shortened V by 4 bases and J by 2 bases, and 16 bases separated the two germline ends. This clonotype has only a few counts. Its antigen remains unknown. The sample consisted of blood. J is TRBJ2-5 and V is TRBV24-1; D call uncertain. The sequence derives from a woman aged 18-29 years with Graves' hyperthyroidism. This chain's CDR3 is CATSDWTATRQETQYF. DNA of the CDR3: TGTGCCACCAGTGACTGGACGGCTACCAGACAAGAGACCCAGTACTTC.